This TCR beta chain was retrieved from a study of T cells in lung cancer brain metastases. For the study at large: Most patients, eighteen of the 20, got no therapy between primary and metastasis resection. Overall study results and limits: The analysis could not control for preoperative corticosteroids affecting T cell infiltration in brain metastases. Few clones were shared between paired lesions (mean Morisita 0.23); most were lesion-specific. DNA fragmentation in FFPE samples may have prevented full retrieval of the infiltrating T cell repertoire.

CDR1 and CDR2 from the germline V gene are LNHDA and SQIVND (reference sequence). This CDR3 has 14 residues. Losses at the gene ends were 7 bases for V and 2 bases for J; bases not matched to a gene: 4. Only in-frame clones appear in the TCRdb table, and some are missing; sequencing was by immunoSEQ multiplex PCR. This sample has 3,000 to 4,000 clones, with around 85% found just once. As for this clone: Its antigen is unidentified.

Sequences were obtained from tumor tissue from the primary lung tumor. The chain employs TRBV19 and TRBJ2-3; TRBD2 agrees at 9 bases. This clonotype was sampled from a woman in her 50s with non-small cell lung cancer. The CDR3 DNA sequence: TGTGCCAGTAAGGGCGGGGGGGCCACAGATACGCAGTATTTT. Translated, it gives CASKGGGATDTQYF.